The next 10 T cell receptor beta chains were all read from a single sample in a study of CD4 and CD8 cells across lung adenocarcinoma regions. From the PCR reads, TCRdb called clonotypes with MiXCR, one entry per CDR3 protein. The table includes under 20,000 distinct CDR3 sequences, roughly 46% detected once. Sample: CD4+ T cells from the margin of a lung tumor. The source is a male donor with lung adenocarcinoma. The CD4 and CD8 labels of this study may be unreliable.

This clonotype was recorded at least ten times. This chain links TRBV27 with TRBJ2-1; the D is unclear. The germline gives CDR1 MNHEY, CDR2 SMNVEV (reference sequence). V was shortened by 5 bases and J by 3 bases, with 5 bases between the two germline ends. This CDR3 comprises 12 residues. The CDR3 loop reads CASSLNYNEQFF. The CDR3 DNA sequence: TGTGCCAGCAGTCTAAACTACAATGAGCAGTTCTTC.

This clonotype showed up many times. The chain has TRBV6-5 and TRBJ2-7; unclear D gene. There are 14 residues in the CDR3. Per the germline V gene, CDR1 is MNHEY and CDR2 is SVGAGI. The germline V and J ends were trimmed by 0 bases and 9 bases, with 15 bases remaining between them. The CDR3 DNA reads TGTGCCAGCAGTTACTCGGTCCGTCTTAGTGTGCAGTACTTC. The encoded protein is CASSYSVRLSVQYF.

Note on this clonotype: The junction differs from germline at one of its ends, possibly a read error. J is TRBJ2-6 and V is TRBV10-2; tentative D call: TRBD1 (5 bases). CDR3 length: 13 amino acids. CDR1 and CDR2 from the germline V gene are WSHSY and SAAADI. The CDR3: CATTYPGANEQSF. As DNA, the CDR3 is TGCGCCACCACTTATCCTGGGGCCAACGAGCAGTCTTTC.

This clonotype was seen more than once but under ten times. Since a much larger clone is just one base distant, this may be a read error. The V call is TRBV6-1, the J call TRBJ2-5, with D maybe TRBD2 (5 bases). Per germline, CDR1 MNHNS and CDR2 SASEGT. V lost 7 bases and J 11 bases, leaving 23 bases between the germline ends. The CDR3 is 14 amino acids. CDR3: CASKLAGTYNEQYF. As DNA, the CDR3 is TGTGCCAGCAAGCTAGCTGGAACATACAATGAGCAGTACTTC.

This clonotype was seen repeatedly, ten times or more. The chain is built from TRBV6-1 and TRBJ1-1, with 12 bases aligning to TRBD1. The junction had 10 bases not matched to a gene; V was cut back by 7 bases and J by 4 bases. Germline V gene lookup returns CDR1 MNHNS and CDR2 SASEGT. The CDR3 spans 16 residues. The CDR3 nucleotides are TGTGCCAGCATCCCGGGACAGGGGGCGCCTAGCACTGAAGCTTTCTTT. This sequence encodes CASIPGQGAPSTEAFF.

Turning to this clonotype: A read error is possible here, since a much larger clone lies one base away. The chain couples TRBV9 to TRBJ2-1; TRBD1 aligns across 7 bases. The germline V gene has CDR1 SGDLS and CDR2 YYNGEE. There are 15 residues in the CDR3. CDR3 protein: CANSVVGTVYNEQFF. The CDR3 DNA is TGTGCCAACAGCGTAGTTGGGACAGTTTACAATGAGCAGTTCTTC.

Many counts were recorded for this clonotype. The chain couples TRBV18 to TRBJ2-1; no clear D. CDR1 and CDR2 (germline): KGHSH, LQKENI. The CDR3 consists of 12 residues. Trimming shortened V by 1 base and J by 10 bases, and 8 bases separated the two germline ends. The CDR3 reads CASSPQETEQFF. For the CDR3, the DNA is TGTGCCAGCTCACCACAGGAGACAGAGCAGTTCTTC.

This clonotype has a count of ten or more. The rearrangement joins TRBV6-1 to TRBJ2-1; weak D call: TRBD1 (6 bases). The DNA end favors TRBJ2-5, so the J call may be wrong. Germline CDR1 reads MNHNS; CDR2 reads SASEGT. The CDR3 consists of 15 residues. CDR3 residues: CASSESGTFQETQYF. CDR3 in DNA: TGTGCCAGCAGTGAATCGGGGACATTCCAAGAGACCCAGTACTTC.

This clonotype was recorded at least ten times. CDR3 sequence (DNA): TGTGCCAGCAGCCTGTACCTGGGGTGGGGCGATAATGAAAAACTGTTTTTT. Translation: CASSLYLGWGDNEKLFF. The J gene is TRBJ1-4, the V gene TRBV6-1, with D possibly matching TRBD1 (5 bases). CDR3 length: 17 amino acids. The V gene's germline CDR1 is MNHNS and CDR2 SASEGT. V shed 6 bases and J shed 4 bases, with 21 bases lying between them.

This clonotype has a count of ten or more. The gene calls are TRBV20-1 and TRBJ1-1; D unclear. CDR1 is DFQATT and CDR2 is SNEGSKA in the germline V gene (reference sequence). The V gene lost 6 bases and the J gene lost 0 bases, with 11 bases spanning the gap. The CDR3 consists of 13 residues. Here the CDR3 DNA reads TGCAGTGCGAAACCTTCTTTGAACACTGAAGCTTTCTTT. As protein: CSAKPSLNTEAFF.